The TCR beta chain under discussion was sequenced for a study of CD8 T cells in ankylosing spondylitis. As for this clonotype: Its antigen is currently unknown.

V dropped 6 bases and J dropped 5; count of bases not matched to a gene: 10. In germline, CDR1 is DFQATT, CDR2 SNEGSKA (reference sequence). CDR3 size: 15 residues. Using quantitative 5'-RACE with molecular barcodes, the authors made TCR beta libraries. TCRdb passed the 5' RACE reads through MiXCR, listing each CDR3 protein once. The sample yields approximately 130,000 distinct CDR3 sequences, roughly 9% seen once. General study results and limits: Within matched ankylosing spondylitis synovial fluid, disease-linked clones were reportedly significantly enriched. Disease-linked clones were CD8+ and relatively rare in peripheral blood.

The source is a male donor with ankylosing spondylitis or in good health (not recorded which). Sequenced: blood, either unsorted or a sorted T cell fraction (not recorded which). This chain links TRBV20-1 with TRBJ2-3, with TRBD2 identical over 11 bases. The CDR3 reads CSATPGLADRDTQYF. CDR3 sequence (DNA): TGCAGTGCAACCCCGGGACTAGCGGACCGAGATACGCAGTATTTT.